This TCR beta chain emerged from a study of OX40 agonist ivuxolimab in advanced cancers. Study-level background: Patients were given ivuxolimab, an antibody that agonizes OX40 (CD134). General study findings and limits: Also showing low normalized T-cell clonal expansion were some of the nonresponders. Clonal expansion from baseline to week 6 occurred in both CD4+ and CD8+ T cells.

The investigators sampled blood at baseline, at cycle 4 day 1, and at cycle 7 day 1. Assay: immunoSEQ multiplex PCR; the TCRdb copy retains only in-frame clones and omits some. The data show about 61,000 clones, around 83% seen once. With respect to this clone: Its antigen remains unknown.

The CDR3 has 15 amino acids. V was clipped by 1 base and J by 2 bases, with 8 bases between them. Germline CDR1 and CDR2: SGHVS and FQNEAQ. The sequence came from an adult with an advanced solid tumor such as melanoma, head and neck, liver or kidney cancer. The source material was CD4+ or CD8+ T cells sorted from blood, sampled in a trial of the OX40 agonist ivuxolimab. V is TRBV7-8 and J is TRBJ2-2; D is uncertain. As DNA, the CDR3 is TGTGCCAGCAGCTTAGGGGCAGCTAACACCGGGGAGCTGTTTTTT. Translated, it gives CASSLGAANTGELFF.